The present T cell receptor (beta chain) was sequenced within a study of T cell repertoires in cytomegalovirus infection. Overall study: An indication of both CMV infection and matching HLA type came from public TCR beta signatures. General study findings and limits: In two of eight donors, the top clonotype was HLA-C-restricted CMV-specific. Pooled public TCR beta family frequency picked out CMV carriers with the relevant HLA.

TCRdb passed the reads through MiXCR, listing each CDR3 protein once. The profile shows roughly 280,000 distinct CDR3 sequences, approximately 9.1% of them singletons. This clonotype was seen repeatedly, ten times or more. Its antigen is unknown. Specimen: PBMCs. The receptor comes from a human donor in good health (CMV status not recorded). Some clones in this sample may be carry-over from other donors' samples.

This chain's CDR3 is CASSVGTANTGELFF. Here the CDR3 DNA reads TGTGCCAGCAGCGTCGGGACAGCGAACACCGGGGAGCTGTTTTTT. The V gene is TRBV7-8, the J gene TRBJ2-2; 7 bases are a match to TRBD1. Germline-derived CDR1 and CDR2 are SGHVS and FQNEAQ. J lost 0 bases, V lost 5 bases, and 3 bases had no gene match. This CDR3 has 15 residues.